One sample yielded the 30 T cell receptor beta chains listed below, sequenced in a study of CD8+ T cells in alopecia areata (dated by TCRdb to the late 2010s). Pooled mouse cutaneous lymph node cells were stained for CD4, CD8alpha, NKG2D, NKG2ACE and other markers and were then sorted on a BD Influx. Library method: the immunoSEQ multiplex PCR assay. RNA was extracted from all samples and reverse transcribed into cDNA, which served as template for TCR sequencing. TCRdb obtained this table from immuneACCESS and retained in-frame rearrangements with V and J assigned. These tables miss some clones; where compared with another copy, unresolved V genes account for less than half of the shortfall, and the remainder is unexplained. The table notes over 250,000 clones here, none of them singletons. The ten top clones hold more than 1% of the sample. Sequences were obtained from CD4+ T cells sorted from a lymph node. Source of these receptors: a C3H/HeJ mouse with alopecia areata. Mice from this strain have the MHC haplotype H2-k.

This clone was detected a few times. Mouse names are used for the genes. The CDR3 end is not reached by the read, which stops 4 residues before it; the germline J gene fills it in. Other DNA sequences from this sample encode an identical CDR3 as well. The genes are TRBV5 and TRBJ1-1, with TRBD1 as a possible D gene (5 bases). The V and J ends lost 1 base and 0 bases respectively, with 9 bases between them. In germline, CDR1 is LGHNA, CDR2 YNLKQL (reference sequence). The CDR3 covers 15 residues. The CDR3 reads CASSQGGGANTEVFF. The sequenced part of the CDR3 DNA is TGTGCCAGCAGCCAAGGGGGGGGTGCAAACACA.

This clone was found a few times. Each gene name is a mouse one. The read stops 4 residues short of the end of the CDR3; the missing end is completed from the germline J gene. This sample includes further DNA sequences coding for the same CDR3. J is TRBJ2-3 and V is TRBV13-1; 12 bases fit TRBD2. Germline values: CDR1 NSHNY, CDR2 SYGAGN. V lost 5 bases, J lost 0 bases, and 4 bases stayed unmatched. This CDR3 is built from 16 residues. The CDR3 sequence is CASRPGLGGSAETLYF. The part of the CDR3 DNA that was read is TGTGCCAGCAGACCGGGACTGGGGGGTAGTGCAGAA.

This clone was detected only a few times. Gene names and germline match the mouse. The read stops 4 residues short of the end of the CDR3; the missing end is completed from the germline J gene. At the DNA level, this CDR3 is encoded by other sequences in the same sample as well. V gene TRBV5 combines with J gene TRBJ2-7, with TRBD2 matching over 9 bases. V lost 2 bases to trimming and J lost 1 base; unmatched junction nucleotides: 0. CDR3 size: 14 residues. Looked up from germline, CDR1 is LGHNA and CDR2 is YNLKQL (reference sequence). CDR3 protein: CASSQTGGSYEQYF. The CDR3 bases that were read are TGTGCCAGCAGCCAAACTGGGGGGTCCTAT.

This clone was found a few times. Mouse gene names apply. From the germline J gene comes the end of the CDR3, since the read stops 4 residues before it. The chain links TRBV13-2 to TRBJ1-1, with TRBD1 as a possible D gene (6 bases). This CDR3 has 13 residues. The germline gives CDR1 NNHNN, CDR2 SYGAGS (reference sequence). The part of the CDR3 DNA that was read is TGTGCCAGCGGTCCTGGGGGGGCGGGA. It codes for CASGPGGAG. The full CDR3 sequence reads CASGPGGAGEVFF.

There are many counts of this clone. Mouse gene names and germline throughout. This CDR3 is also generated by other DNA sequences in the sample. The CDR3 loop reads CTCSADTGGQDTQYF. Partial CDR3 DNA: TGCACCTGCAGTGCAGACACAGGGGGACAAGAC. The chain employs TRBV1 and TRBJ2-5; the match to TRBD1 covers 8 bases. The CDR3 goes on 4 residues after the read ends, and that part is filled in from the germline J gene. Per germline, CDR1 NSQYPW and CDR2 LRSPGD (reference sequence). This CDR3 comprises 15 residues. With V trimmed by 0 bases and J by 3 bases, 2 bases remained unmatched.

On this clone itself: Gene names are the mouse ones. Incomplete CDR3 DNA: TGTGCCAGCAGTTACCAGAACACCGGG. Amino acid sequence: CASSYQNTG. The CDR3 in full is CASSYQNTGQLYF. This chain uses TRBV14 with TRBJ2-2, with no clear D. The read terminates 4 residues ahead of where the CDR3 ends, so the germline J gene completes it. The V end was cut by 3 bases, the J end by 2 bases, with 5 bases between. The length of the CDR3 is 13 residues. Germline-derived CDR1 and CDR2 are SGHDT and FRDEAV.

This clone appeared a few times. Gene names follow the mouse nomenclature. The read is 4 residues too short to cover the CDR3 end, so that end is filled in from the germline J gene. The V gene is TRBV13-3, the J gene TRBJ1-2, with a tentative D call TRBD1 (6 bases). CDR1 is NNHDY, CDR2 SYVADS, per germline. CDR3 length: 12 amino acids. The ends were cut back, 7 bases at V and 1 base at J, with 8 bases in the middle. CDR3 DNA (partial): TGTGCCAGCGGACAGAAAAACTCC. Amino acid sequence: CASGQKNS. The whole CDR3 protein is CASGQKNSDYTF.

In regard to this clone: The genes are named according to mouse. The read gets to within 4 residues of the CDR3 end, and the germline J gene fills in the rest. V gene TRBV13-1 combines with J gene TRBJ2-2, with D possibly being TRBD1 (6 bases). The CDR3 sequence is 14 residues long. V was trimmed by 0 bases and J by 3 bases, leaving 6 bases between them. Germline CDR1 is NSHNY and CDR2 is SYGAGN. The DNA read from the CDR3 is TGTGCCAGCAGTGATGGGACAGACACCGGG. Amino acids: CASSDGTDTG. The whole CDR3 protein reads CASSDGTDTGQLYF.

In its sample, this clone was seen a few times. Mouse names are used for the genes. The read terminates 4 residues before the CDR3 end, so the remaining end is supplied by the germline J gene. Different DNA sequences within this sample yield the same CDR3. This chain connects TRBV1 to TRBJ2-5; TRBD1 matches at 7 bases. Losses at the gene ends were 6 bases for V and 2 bases for J; bases not matched to a gene: 5. From germline, CDR1 is NSQYPW and CDR2 LRSPGD (reference sequence). CDR3 length: 14 amino acids. The sequenced part of the CDR3 DNA is TGCACCTGCAGCACCGGGACAGTCCAAGAC. This sequence encodes CTCSTGTVQD. The full-length CDR3 reads as CTCSTGTVQDTQYF.

In this sample, this clone turned up a few times. The listed genes are named as in mouse. The read terminates 4 residues before the CDR3 end, so the remaining end is supplied by the germline J gene. V and J are TRBV13-2 and TRBJ1-2; the D gene is possibly TRBD1 (5 bases). Germline V gives CDR1 NNHNN, CDR2 SYGAGS (reference sequence). Trimming removed 3 bases from V and 3 bases from J, with 6 bases in between. The CDR3 has 12 residues. CDR3 DNA, as far as it was read: TGTGCCAGCGGTGGCAGGGACTCC. Translated: CASGGRDS. The whole CDR3 sequence is CASGGRDSDYTF.

To note about this clone: Gene names are the mouse ones. The read stops 4 residues short of the end of the CDR3; the missing end is completed from the germline J gene. The V and J genes are TRBV13-2 and TRBJ1-2; TRBD1 matches at 10 bases. This CDR3 comprises 15 residues. The germline CDR1 and CDR2 sequences are NNHNN and SYGAGS (reference sequence). Partial CDR3 DNA: TGTGCCAGCGGTGAGGGACAGGGGAGAGGGTCC. Encoded protein: CASGEGQGRGS. The complete CDR3 sequence is CASGEGQGRGSDYTF.

A remark on this clone: Mouse gene names apply. The missing CDR3 end, 3 residues past where the read stops, is filled in from the germline J gene. This rearrangement joins TRBV13-3 to TRBJ1-6, with 11 bases that match TRBD1. TRBJ1-6 is assigned to the ORF class and has an uncertain function. The V gene's germline CDR1 is NNHDY and CDR2 SYVADS. The CDR3 is made up of 14 amino acids. Trimming at V came to 7 bases and at J to 10 bases, leaving 7 bases not matched to a gene. The sequenced part of the CDR3 DNA is TGTGCCAGCCGGGACAGGGGGAGAGGGTCGCCC. Protein product: CASRDRGRGSP. The whole CDR3 reads CASRDRGRGSPLYF.

In this sample, this clone turned up a few times. The genes and germline here are from mouse. The observed sequence ends 4 residues before the CDR3 terminus, with the missing tail filled in from the germline J gene. This sample also contains other DNA sequences that code for the same CDR3. The chain couples TRBV19 to TRBJ2-1, with 9 positions matching TRBD1. There are 14 residues in the CDR3. Germline trimming cut 5 bases from V and 1 base from J; bases unmatched to any gene: 1. CDR1 is FNHDT and CDR2 is SITEND in the germline V gene (reference sequence). The covered CDR3 bases are TGTGCCAGCAGAGGACAGGGGAACTATGCT. Translation gives CASRGQGNYA. The entire CDR3 reads CASRGQGNYAEQFF. Drawing the rest from reference TRBV19 and TRBJ2-1, the complete variable domain is GGIITQTPKFLIGQEGQKLTLKCQQNFNHDTMYWYRQDSGKGLRLIYYSITENDLQKGDLSEGYDASREKKSSFSLTVTSAQKNEMAVFLCASRGQGNYAEQFFGPGTRLTVL.

This clone appeared a few times. Mouse germline and gene names are used. The CDR3 goes on 3 residues after the read ends, and that part is filled in from the germline J gene. The chain recombines TRBV1 with TRBJ1-6; D is perhaps TRBD1 (5 bases). TRBJ1-6 is known as an ORF, though its function is uncertain. The germline V gene has CDR1 NSQYPW and CDR2 LRSPGD (reference sequence). Trimming removed 2 bases at V and 4 bases at J, with 9 bases between. CDR3 length equals 15 residues. CDR3 protein: CTCSARGQYNSPLYF. The sequenced CDR3 bases are TGCACCTGCAGTGCACGCGGACAATATAATTCGCCC.

This clone has only a few counts. This clone may be a read error of a much larger clone one base away. The genes and germline here are from mouse. The read ends 4 residues early relative to the CDR3; the germline J gene fills the gap. In the same sample, other DNA sequences code for this CDR3. V and J are TRBV13-1 and TRBJ2-3, with TRBD2 matching over 7 bases. Germline assignment: CDR1 NSHNY and CDR2 SYGAGN. The V segment lost 2 bases and the J segment 0 bases; nucleotides outside the gene matches: 3. The CDR3 has 15 amino acids. CDR3 protein: CASSELGSSAETLYF. The CDR3 DNA, read in part, is TGTGCCAGCAGTGAACTGGGGTCTAGTGCAGAA.

This clone has more than one count but fewer than ten. Gene names denote mouse genes. The read stops 4 residues short of the end of the CDR3; the missing end is completed from the germline J gene. The chain is built from TRBV1 and TRBJ2-1; 7 bases match TRBD1. The CDR3 loop spans 14 amino acids. The V gene's germline CDR1 is NSQYPW and CDR2 LRSPGD (reference sequence). V was pared by 3 bases and J by 5 bases, with 4 bases of the junction left unmatched. The CDR3 region is CTCSAHRGDAEQFF. The sequenced CDR3 bases are TGCACCTGCAGTGCGCACAGGGGAGATGCT.

As concerns this clone: These gene names are mouse names. The sequenced fragment ends 4 residues before the CDR3 boundary, so the rest is inferred from the germline J gene. The V and J genes are TRBV14 and TRBJ2-2, with 8 bases lining up with TRBD2. The length of the CDR3 is 15 residues. The V gene's germline CDR1 is SGHDT and CDR2 FRDEAV. V lost 5 bases to trimming and J lost 1 base; unmatched junction nucleotides: 4. The CDR3 DNA, read in part, is TGTGCCAGCAGCGACTGGGGAAAAAACACCGGG. Translation: CASSDWGKNTG. The whole CDR3 region reads CASSDWGKNTGQLYF.

For this clone: Gene names and germline match the mouse. Read data end 4 residues before the CDR3 end; the end is taken from the germline J gene. V gene TRBV5 combines with J gene TRBJ2-5; D is perhaps TRBD1 (5 bases). The germline V and J ends were trimmed by 0 bases and 0 bases, with 7 bases remaining between them. The CDR3 has 15 residues. CDR1 is LGHNA and CDR2 is YNLKQL in the germline V gene (reference sequence). CDR3 DNA, as far as it was read: TGTGCCAGCAGCCAAGATAGGACAAACCAAGAC. It encodes CASSQDRTNQD. The CDR3 in its entirety is CASSQDRTNQDTQYF.

The table lists this clone with a few counts. Genes and germline come from the mouse. The CDR3 end is not reached by the read, which stops 4 residues before it; the germline J gene fills it in. The chain links TRBV19 to TRBJ2-3, with 13 nucleotides matching TRBD2. V dropped 5 bases and J dropped 3; count of bases not matched to a gene: 6. Germline V gene sequence: CDR1 FNHDT, CDR2 SITEND (reference sequence). The CDR3 extends over 16 amino acids. The CDR3 DNA, read in part, is TGTGCCAGCAGCGATGGACTGGGGGGGCGAGCAGAA. This translates into CASSDGLGGRAE. The full CDR3 reads CASSDGLGGRAETLYF. Filled out from reference TRBV19 and TRBJ2-3, the complete variable domain reads GGIITQTPKFLIGQEGQKLTLKCQQNFNHDTMYWYRQDSGKGLRLIYYSITENDLQKGDLSEGYDASREKKSSFSLTVTSAQKNEMAVFLCASSDGLGGRAETLYFGSGTRLTVL.

This clone was counted only a few times. The gene symbols are mouse symbols. The read is 4 residues too short to cover the CDR3 end, so that end is filled in from the germline J gene. The V call is TRBV1, the J call TRBJ2-5; no firm D call. Germline V CDR1 and CDR2: NSQYPW, LRSPGD (reference sequence). Trimming pared 3 bases from V and 0 bases from J, leaving 7 bases between. The CDR3 runs 14 residues. The covered CDR3 bases are TGCACCTGCAGTGCTCTCTGGAACCAAGAC. Translating gives CTCSALWNQD. The whole CDR3 region reads CTCSALWNQDTQYF.

This clone showed up just a few times. Gene labels here are mouse ones. Partial CDR3 DNA: TGTGCCAGCAGTCCGGGACAGGGGTATGCT. It translates to CASSPGQGYA. The entire CDR3 protein is CASSPGQGYAEQFF. V is TRBV13-1 and J is TRBJ2-1; the match to TRBD1 covers 10 bases. The read gets to within 4 residues of the CDR3 end, and the germline J gene fills in the rest. Unmatched junction bases numbered 2, after V lost 4 bases and J lost 4 bases. The germline gives CDR1 NSHNY, CDR2 SYGAGN. There are 14 residues in the CDR3.

This clone was detected only a few times. Gene names and germline match the mouse. The read ends 4 residues shy of where the CDR3 ends; the end is completed using the germline J gene. The chain recombines TRBV19 with TRBJ2-5, with 8 bases that match TRBD1. The CDR3 is 15 residues long. Germline trimming cut 5 bases from V and 0 bases from J; bases unmatched to any gene: 5. Germline V gene sequence: CDR1 FNHDT, CDR2 SITEND (reference sequence). The CDR3 here is CASSGTGSNQDTQYF. The sequenced part of the CDR3 DNA is TGTGCCAGCAGCGGGACAGGATCTAACCAAGAC.

This clone showed up just a few times. All gene names here are mouse names. Coverage ceases 4 residues before the CDR3 finishes, and the germline J gene fills in the end. The chain carries TRBV14 and TRBJ2-5, with D perhaps TRBD1 (5 bases). This CDR3 has 13 amino acids. The germline CDR1 and CDR2 sequences are SGHDT and FRDEAV. Trimming removed 4 bases from V and 3 bases from J, with 9 bases in between. CDR3 DNA, as far as it was read: TGTGCCAGCAGTCGGACACATCAAGAC. Translated: CASSRTHQD. The whole CDR3 region reads CASSRTHQDTQYF.

This clone came up a few times. Gene names follow the mouse nomenclature. The sequence runs out 4 residues before the end of the CDR3; the remainder is reconstructed from the germline J gene. The same CDR3 arises from other DNA sequences in this sample as well. This chain connects TRBV13-3 to TRBJ2-4, with 9 bases matching TRBD2. This CDR3 has 13 amino acids. Germline V lookup: CDR1 NNHDY, CDR2 SYVADS. CDR3 residues: CASRRLGENTLYF. Partial CDR3 DNA: TGTGCCAGCAGGAGACTGGGGGAAAAC. The full variable domain, its missing parts supplied by reference TRBV13-3 and TRBJ2-4, is EAAVTQSPRSKVAVTGGKVTLSCHQTNNHDYMYWYRQDTGHGLRLIHYSYVADSTEKGDIPDGYKASRPSQENFSLILELASLSQTAVYFCASRRLGENTLYFGAGTRLSVL.

As regards this clone: Mouse gene names apply. Read coverage stops 4 residues before the CDR3 terminus; the germline J gene supplies the remainder. Other DNA sequences in this sample translate to the same CDR3. V and J are TRBV13-3 and TRBJ2-1; 7 bases line up with TRBD1. V dropped 1 base and J dropped 2; count of bases not matched to a gene: 3. The germline V gene encodes CDR1 NNHDY and CDR2 SYVADS. The CDR3 has 15 residues. CDR3 bases read: TGTGCCAGCAGTGATAGACAGGGCGACTATGCT. It translates to CASSDRQGDYA. The entire CDR3 is CASSDRQGDYAEQFF.

This clone was recorded at least ten times. Mouse germline and gene names are used. CDR3 DNA, as far as it was read: TGTGCCAGCAGCCAAGACAATAGTCAAAAC. Protein: CASSQDNSQN. In full, the CDR3 is CASSQDNSQNTLYF. The chain uses TRBV5 and TRBJ2-4; no definite D call. The read ends 4 residues early relative to the CDR3; the germline J gene fills the gap. The ends were cut back, 0 bases at V and 0 bases at J, with 4 bases in the middle. CDR1 and CDR2 from the germline V gene are LGHNA and YNLKQL (reference sequence). This CDR3 is 14 amino acids long.

On this clone itself: Genes here carry mouse names. This sample includes further DNA sequences coding for the same CDR3. The CDR3 DNA, read in part, is TGTGCCAGCAGTGTTGGACAAGCAAACACCGGG. Translation gives CASSVGQANTG. The full CDR3 protein reads CASSVGQANTGQLYF. This chain uses TRBV13-1 with TRBJ2-2; tentatively, D is TRBD1 (5 bases). The read terminates 4 residues before the CDR3 end, so the remaining end is supplied by the germline J gene. The CDR3 has 15 residues. Germline-derived CDR1 and CDR2 are NSHNY and SYGAGN. Between the trimmed V and J ends, which lost 3 bases and 0 bases, there was a span of 9 bases.

Regarding this clone: The genes are named according to mouse. The CDR3 end is not reached by the read, which stops 4 residues before it; the germline J gene fills it in. This chain joins TRBV29 and TRBJ1-2; D perhaps matches TRBD1 (6 bases). Trimming removed 5 bases from V and 2 bases from J, with 12 bases in between. Germline V gene data show CDR1 as MSHET and CDR2 as SYDVDS. The CDR3 has 14 amino acids. The CDR3 here is CASSPSQGNSDYTF. CDR3 bases read: TGTGCTAGCAGTCCGAGCCAGGGGAACTCC. Together with reference TRBV29 and TRBJ1-2, the CDR3 gives the full variable domain: DMKVTQMPRYLIKRMGENVLLECGQDMSHETMYWYRQDPGLGLQLIYISYDVDSNSEGDIPKGYRVSRKKREHFSLILDSAKTNQTSVYFCASSPSQGNSDYTFGSGTRLLVI.

This clone was seen a handful of times. Genes and germline are mouse. The read gets to within 4 residues of the CDR3 end, and the germline J gene fills in the rest. J is TRBJ2-7 and V is TRBV13-1, with TRBD2 identical over 10 bases. The germline gives CDR1 NSHNY, CDR2 SYGAGN. The length of the CDR3 is 15 residues. J was trimmed by 2 bases and V by 0 bases; bases with no gene match: 2. The covered CDR3 bases are TGTGCCAGCAGTGATGGGGGACTGGGGCCCTAT. This gives the protein CASSDGGLGPY. The full CDR3 is CASSDGGLGPYEQYF.

In the case of this clone: Any gene name here is a mouse gene name. The CDR3 end falls 4 residues outside the read, so it is completed with the germline J gene. The rearrangement joins TRBV13-3 to TRBJ2-2, with D unresolved. The CDR3 length is 13 residues. The germline V gene encodes CDR1 NNHDY and CDR2 SYVADS. Trimming cost V 7 bases and J 4 bases, with 11 bases left between them. The CDR3 is CASGQAGTGQLYF. Incomplete CDR3 DNA: TGTGCCAGCGGCCAGGCCGGCACCGGG.